This is a list of T cell receptor beta chains from one sample in a study of OX40 agonist ivuxolimab in advanced cancers. Clones were read by immunoSEQ multiplex PCR, and TCRdb kept only the in-frame ones, dropping some. The sample records 43,000 or so clones, roughly 86% being singletons. Sequences were derived from CD4+ or CD8+ T cells sorted from blood, sampled in a trial of the OX40 agonist ivuxolimab. All receptors derive from an adult with an advanced solid tumor such as melanoma, head and neck, liver or kidney cancer. The CDR3 runs from the conserved cysteine through the conserved F or W.

v_gene,len,CDR3aa
TRBV6-1,13,CASSAAGWETQYF
TRBV30,14,CAWSANRGLRGYTF
TRBV7-2,15,CASSRGGLHYNEQFF
TRBV11-3,16,CASSLIGLAGGTEQFF
TRBV7-7,17,CASSLVPGDPSYNEQFF
TRBV11-1,15,CASSKGTAVSTEAFF
TRBV19,12,CASSLAGQTQYF
TRBV7-3,22,CASSLFGVGLAGGVGISNEQFF
TRBV2,15,CASRSSRDGQETQYF
TRBV5-1,15,CASSLRGDSGNTIYF
TRBV6-5,14,CASSYPGSNTEAFF
TRBV7-3,13,CASSSSGRGELFF
TRBV15,15,CATSRDRDRNQPQHF
TRBV6-1,16,CASSEALGPGWYEQYF
TRBV6-5,15,CASSYGTSASWGQFF
TRBV7-3,14,CASSPGTSTDTQYF
TRBV7-2,15,CASSLVPGNTDTQYF
TRBV30,12,CAGDRGNEKLFF
TRBV7-2,15,CASSRPGRAGYEQYF
TRBV7-8,11,CASSLRSEQYF
TRBV2,15,CASSVSGGRTGELFF
TRBV7-2,15,CASSLGGRATDTQYF
TRBV11-2,13,CASSFGQAPEAFF
TRBV7-3,11,CASSSTDEQFF
TRBV29-1,14,CSASYSTSGNEQFF
TRBV6-6,14,CASSPRVLEKTQYF
TRBV4-2,13,CASSQAQFYEQYF
TRBV5-6,17,CASSFGTGVATNEKLFF
TRBV9,14,CASSIASILSEQYF
TRBV7-3,15,CASSKTSGRTNEQFF
TRBV7-8,12,CASNSPRGEQFF
TRBV9,14,CASSARGFNYGYTF
TRBV28,13,CASSQTSTYEQYF
TRBV7-9,18,CASSSLEGRQGAGETQYF
TRBV4-3,14,CASSQEHGVGIQYF
TRBV19,14,CASSVQDFQETQYF
TRBV5-4,15,CASSTLAGGPGEQYF
TRBV14,20,CASSPVPQGAFNRANEKLFF
TRBV2,13,CACNREGTGELFF
TRBV6-5,12,CASSGTGNTIYF
TRBV15,15,CATSRRGGADTEAFF
TRBV5-6,12,CASSPGATEAFF
TRBV4-1,19,CASSQDLAGVYRSYNEQFF
TRBV13,12,CASSFRLGELFF
TRBV7-2,12,CASSLVQETQYF
TRBV27,14,CASRLAGAPNEQFF